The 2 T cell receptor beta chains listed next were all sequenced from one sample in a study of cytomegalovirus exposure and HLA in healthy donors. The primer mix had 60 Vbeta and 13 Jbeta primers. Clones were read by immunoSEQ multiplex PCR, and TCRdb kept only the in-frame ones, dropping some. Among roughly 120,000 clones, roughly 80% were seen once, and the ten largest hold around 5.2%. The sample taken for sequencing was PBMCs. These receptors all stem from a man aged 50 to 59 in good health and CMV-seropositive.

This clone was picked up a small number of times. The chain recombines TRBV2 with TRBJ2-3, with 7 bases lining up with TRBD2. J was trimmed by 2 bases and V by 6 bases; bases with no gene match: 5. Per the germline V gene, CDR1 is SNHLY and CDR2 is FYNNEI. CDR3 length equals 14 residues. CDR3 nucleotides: TGTGCCAGCAGATGGCGGGAGCTCACAGATACGCAGTATTTT. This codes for CASRWRELTDTQYF.

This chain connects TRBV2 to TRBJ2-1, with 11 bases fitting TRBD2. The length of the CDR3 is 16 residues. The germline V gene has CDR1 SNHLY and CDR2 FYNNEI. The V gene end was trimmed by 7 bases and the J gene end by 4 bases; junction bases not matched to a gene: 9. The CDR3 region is CASTKVAGGLYNEQFF. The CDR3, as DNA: TGTGCCAGCACTAAAGTAGCGGGGGGGCTTTACAATGAGCAGTTCTTC.